The 19 T cell receptor beta chains reported below all come from one sample, sequenced in a study of cytomegalovirus exposure and HLA in healthy donors. Vbeta (60) and Jbeta (13) primers were used in the PCR. Sequenced by immunoSEQ multiplex PCR; TCRdb stores in-frame clones only, minus some. The sample holds fewer than 250,000 clones; more than 70% are singletons and the top ten take about 1.1%. The specimen was PBMCs. The receptors stem from a woman in her forties in good health and CMV-seronegative.

CDR3 sequence reads: CASSEYLVGETQYF. CDR3 bases: TGTGCCAGCAGTGAATATCTAGTCGGGGAGACCCAGTACTTC. V usage is TRBV6-1 and J usage is TRBJ2-5; D gene uncertain. Germline V lookup: CDR1 MNHNS, CDR2 SASEGT. The CDR3 runs to 14 residues. Trimming cost V 2 bases and J 5 bases, with 12 bases left between them.

This clone has only a few counts. V usage is TRBV19 and J usage is TRBJ1-3, with no clear D. The CDR3 is made up of 14 amino acids. Trimming cost V 6 bases and J 0 bases, with 9 bases left between them. Germline V gene lookup returns CDR1 LNHDA and CDR2 SQIVND (reference sequence). CDR3 sequence: CASRRESSGNTIYF. CDR3 DNA: TGTGCCAGTAGGAGGGAGAGCTCTGGAAACACCATATATTTT.

The rearrangement uses TRBV30 and TRBJ1-1; D is undetermined. Germline assignment: CDR1 GTSNPN and CDR2 SVGIG (reference sequence). This CDR3 spans 16 amino acids. Deletions cut 0 bases from V and 0 bases from J, with 14 bases between. CDR3 DNA sequence: TGTGCCTGGAGTGTACTGGGTGGCGACTTGAACACTGAAGCTTTCTTT. Protein sequence: CAWSVLGGDLNTEAFF.

This chain uses TRBV21-1 with TRBJ1-2; TRBD1 is the table's D call, not checked against the DNA. TRBV21-1 is tagged as a pseudogene. The CDR3 consists of 14 residues. As DNA, the CDR3 is TGTGCCAGCAGCCGGACAGGGGGTAACTATGGCTACACCTTC. Amino acid sequence: CASSRTGGNYGYTF.

The rearrangement links TRBV5-1 to TRBJ2-3; the D gene is possibly TRBD2 (6 bases). V was cut by 4 bases and J by 2 bases, with 17 bases left in between. The CDR3 contains 16 residues. Germline V gives CDR1 SGHRS, CDR2 YFSETQ. CDR3 sequence: CASSLEAGGPTDTQYF. The DNA for the CDR3 is TGCGCCAGCAGCCTAGAAGCGGGCGGACCCACAGATACGCAGTATTTT.

The rearrangement uses TRBV5-4 and TRBJ1-3, with D maybe TRBD1 (5 bases). The ends were cut back, 3 bases at V and 6 bases at J, with 13 bases in the middle. Looked up from germline, CDR1 is SGHNT and CDR2 is YYREEE (reference sequence). This CDR3 has 14 amino acids. CDR3 coding DNA: TGTGCCAGCAGCTCGCGGGGGGAACCAAACACCATATATTTT. It translates to CASSSRGEPNTIYF.

The chain uses TRBV16 and TRBJ2-7; no clear D. The CDR3 contains 12 residues. Germline V gene lookup returns CDR1 KGHSY and CDR2 FQNENV. Trimming removed 3 bases at V and 6 bases at J, with 9 bases between. CDR3 nucleotide sequence: TGTGCCAGCAGCCATCAACAGTTCGAGCAGTACGTC. Translating gives CASSHQQFEQYV.

The chain uses TRBV19 and TRBJ1-1, with D tentatively TRBD1 (5 bases). Looked up from germline, CDR1 is LNHDA and CDR2 is SQIVND (reference sequence). CDR3 size: 14 residues. V lost 3 bases and J lost 6, with 14 bases in between. Here the CDR3 DNA reads TGTGCCAGTAGTATCCCTCCAGGGTACGCTGAAGCTTTCTTT. Protein product: CASSIPPGYAEAFF.

The V and J genes are TRBV12-5 and TRBJ2-6; D remains unclear. The CDR3 totals 14 residues. Germline CDR1 is LGHNT and CDR2 is FRNRAP. V lost 3 bases and J lost 1, with 4 bases in between. CDR3 loop: CASGFRSGANVLTF. DNA for the CDR3: TGTGCTAGTGGTTTTCGGTCTGGGGCCAACGTCCTGACTTTC.

V gene TRBV2 combines with J gene TRBJ1-1, with a possible D match to TRBD1 (5 bases). Germline V gene sequence: CDR1 SNHLY, CDR2 FYNNEI. V shed 6 bases and J shed 3 bases, with 11 bases lying between them. The CDR3 length is 13 residues. The CDR3 nucleotides are TGTGCCAGCAGGGCCCAGGGTGACACTGAAGCTTTCTTT. Amino acids: CASRAQGDTEAFF. Drawing the rest from reference TRBV2 and TRBJ1-1, the complete variable domain is EPEVTQTPSHQVTQMGQEVILRCVPISNHLYFYWYRQILGQKVEFLVSFYNNEISEKSEIFDDQFSVERPDGSNFTLKIRSTKLEDSAMYFCASRAQGDTEAFFGQGTRLTVV.

J is TRBJ2-1 and V is TRBV4-3, with D possibly TRBD1 on 6 matching bases. Trimming cost V 4 bases and J 3 bases, with 13 bases left between them. The CDR3 totals 15 residues. Per the germline V gene, CDR1 is LGHNA and CDR2 is YSLEER. Written as DNA, the CDR3 is TGCGCCAGCAGCCCAGACAGGAATTACTACAATGAGCAGTTCTTC. Protein product: CASSPDRNYYNEQFF.

This clone occurred once. This chain joins TRBV15 and TRBJ2-5; D may be TRBD1 (6 bases). CDR3 length equals 14 residues. V lost 7 bases and J 1 base, leaving 13 bases between the germline ends. The V gene's germline CDR1 is LNHNV and CDR2 YYDKDF (reference sequence). DNA of the CDR3: TGTGCCACCAAGCGTGAAGGGGGCCAAGAGACCCAGTACTTC. Translated, it gives CATKREGGQETQYF.

The chain has TRBV7-2 and TRBJ2-1, with 11 bases fitting TRBD2. V was pared by 4 bases and J by 8 bases, with 7 bases of the junction left unmatched. The CDR3 consists of 15 residues. Germline V lookup: CDR1 SGHTA, CDR2 FQGNSA. The CDR3 sequence: CASSSTSGSYHEQFF. The CDR3 DNA sequence: TGTGCCAGCAGCTCAACTAGCGGGAGTTACCATGAGCAGTTCTTC.

This clone was detected many times. This chain connects TRBV9 to TRBJ1-4; 7 bases match TRBD1. Germline lookup yields CDR1 SGDLS and CDR2 YYNGEE. This CDR3 comprises 16 residues. The J segment lost 6 bases and the V segment lost 4 bases, leaving 12 bases of the junction unmatched. The CDR3 sequence is CASSLPTTGLDEKLFF. The DNA for the CDR3 is TGTGCCAGCAGCCTTCCAACGACAGGGCTCGATGAAAAACTGTTTTTT.

The CDR3 loop reads CASSLGTSGRGETQYF. The CDR3 DNA follows: TGTGCCAGCAGCTTAGGGACTAGCGGGAGGGGAGAGACCCAGTACTTC. The chain is built from TRBV7-2 and TRBJ2-5; TRBD2 matches 15 bases. The length of the CDR3 is 16 residues. The V gene's germline CDR1 is SGHTA and CDR2 FQGNSA. V lost 1 base, J lost 4 bases, and 1 base stayed unmatched.

This chain joins TRBV5-5 and TRBJ2-2, with a weak D call TRBD2 (6 bases). Trimming left V 2 bases short and J 5 bases short, with 7 bases between. The CDR3 sequence is 13 residues long. Germline lookup yields CDR1 SGHKS and CDR2 YYEKEE (reference sequence). CDR3 protein: CASSFRGTGELFF. CDR3 nucleotides: TGTGCCAGCAGCTTTCGGGGGACCGGGGAGCTGTTTTTT.

The J gene is TRBJ2-2, the V gene TRBV5-4, with 8 nucleotides matching TRBD2. From germline, CDR1 is SGHNT and CDR2 YYREEE (reference sequence). Trimming took 9 bases from V and 7 from J; bases not matched to a gene: 11. The CDR3 consists of 14 residues. The DNA for the CDR3 is TGTGCCACCAAGCCGGGAGGGCTGGGCGGGGAGCTGTTTTTT. Amino acid sequence: CATKPGGLGGELFF.

This chain joins TRBV2 and TRBJ1-3; possible D gene TRBD1, 5 bases. The V end was cut by 2 bases, the J end by 4 bases, with 12 bases between. The CDR3 has 15 residues. The germline V gene encodes CDR1 SNHLY and CDR2 FYNNEI. In DNA form, the CDR3 reads TGTGCCAGCAGTGAAAGGCAGGGAGGAGGAAACACCATATATTTT. Translating gives CASSERQGGGNTIYF.

The chain combines TRBV18 with TRBJ1-5; 7 nucleotides line up with TRBD1. Germline V gene lookup returns CDR1 KGHSH and CDR2 LQKENI. The CDR3 totals 14 residues. J gave up 5 bases and V 5 bases, and 6 bases lay outside the gene matches. The CDR3 bases are TGTGCCAGCTCATCGGGACAGCAAGATCAGCCCCAGCATTTT. It translates to CASSSGQQDQPQHF.